The following is a TCR beta chain sequence with its context. Its antigen is unknown. J was trimmed by 3 bases and V by 5 bases; bases with no gene match: 12. Germline V gene lookup returns CDR1 SGHTA and CDR2 FQGTGA. The CDR3 extends over 16 amino acids. The sample is drawn from a study of blood T cells in healthy people across ages. Whole-study context: Template-switching capture recovered about one barcoded beta molecule per two T cells.

For the second PCR, which ran for roughly 6 to 12 cycles, a sample-barcoded 5' primer and a J-beta primer mix were used. A template-switch adaptor with 12 random nucleotides tagged each cDNA molecule. TCRdb reprocessed the 5' RACE reads with MiXCR, giving one entry per CDR3 protein. This table has hundreds of thousands of distinct CDR3 sequences, around 21% appearing once. Findings and caveats of the study: There was no known CMV status for donors, so expanded clonotype changes were possibly confounded. Whereas aged donors had fewer naive CD4+ cells, long-lived donors had more of them and higher diversity.

Material: blood. This rearrangement joins TRBV7-3 to TRBJ2-5, with 7 bases identical to TRBD1. The receptor was derived from an older man in good health. The CDR3 spells CASSASGGPEKETQYF. DNA for the CDR3: TGTGCCAGCAGCGCTTCAGGGGGTCCCGAGAAAGAGACCCAGTACTTC. Together with reference TRBV7-3 and TRBJ2-5, the CDR3 gives the full variable domain: GAGVSQTPSNKVTEKGKYVELRCDPISGHTALYWYRQSLGQGPEFLIYFQGTGAADDSGLPNDRFFAVRPEGSVSTLKIQRTERGDSAVYLCASSASGGPEKETQYFGPGTRLLVL.